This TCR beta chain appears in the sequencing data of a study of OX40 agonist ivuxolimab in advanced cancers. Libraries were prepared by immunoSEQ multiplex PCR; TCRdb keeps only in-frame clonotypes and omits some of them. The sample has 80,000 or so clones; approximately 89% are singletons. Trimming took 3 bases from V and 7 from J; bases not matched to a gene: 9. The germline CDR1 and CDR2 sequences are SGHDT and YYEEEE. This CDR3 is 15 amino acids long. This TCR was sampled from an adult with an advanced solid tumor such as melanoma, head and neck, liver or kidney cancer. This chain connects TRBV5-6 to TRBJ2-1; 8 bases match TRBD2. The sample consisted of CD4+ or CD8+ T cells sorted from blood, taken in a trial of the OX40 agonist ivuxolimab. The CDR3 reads CASSSWGLAGNEQFF. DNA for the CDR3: TGTGCCAGCAGCTCCTGGGGTTTAGCGGGAAATGAGCAGTTCTTC. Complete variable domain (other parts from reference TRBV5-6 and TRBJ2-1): DAGVTQSPTHLIKTRGQQVTLRCSPKSGHDTVSWYQQALGQGPQFIFQYYEEEERQRGNFPDRFSGHQFPNYSSELNVNALLLGDSALYLCASSSWGLAGNEQFFGPGTRLTVL.